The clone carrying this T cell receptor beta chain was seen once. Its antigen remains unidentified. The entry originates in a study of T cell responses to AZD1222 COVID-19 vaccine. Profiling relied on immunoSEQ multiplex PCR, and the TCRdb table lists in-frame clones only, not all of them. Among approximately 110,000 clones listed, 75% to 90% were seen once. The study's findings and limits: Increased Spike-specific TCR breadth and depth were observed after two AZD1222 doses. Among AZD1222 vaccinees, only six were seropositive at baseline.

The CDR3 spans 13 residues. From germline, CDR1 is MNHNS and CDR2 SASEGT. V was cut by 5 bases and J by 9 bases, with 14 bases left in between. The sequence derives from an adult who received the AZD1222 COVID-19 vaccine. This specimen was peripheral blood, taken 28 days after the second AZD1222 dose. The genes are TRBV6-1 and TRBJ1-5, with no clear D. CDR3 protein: CASSSAQVGPQHF. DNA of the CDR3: TGTGCCAGCAGTTCAGCCCAGGTTGGGCCCCAGCATTTT.